The 24 T cell receptor beta chains below come from one sample, sequenced in a study of regulatory T cells in long-lasting Graves disease. Time point meaning: newly diagnosed GD, antithyroid drugs for less than 3 months. Preparation of the TCR library used RNA extracted from PBMCs. To make TCR beta libraries, researchers used iRepertoire HTBI primers and Arm-PCR of CDR3 regions. TCRdb processed the multiplex PCR reads anew with MiXCR; each CDR3 protein has one entry. The sample consists of a few hundred thousand distinct CDR3 sequences, approximately 18% of them appearing once. This sample also belongs to another study, concerning T cells in Graves' hyperthyroidism and ophthalmopathy.

Sample: peripheral blood mononuclear cells (PBMCs), taken at new diagnosis, from a patient treated with antithyroid drugs. Receptors originate from a woman aged 25 to 45 with Graves disease.

This clonotype was counted a few times. V and J are TRBV12-3 or TRBV12-4 and TRBJ1-3; 10 bases agree with TRBD1. This CDR3 is built from 16 residues. The trim removed 7 bases at V and 4 bases at J, leaving 10 bases unmatched. The CDR3: CASTWTGGSEGNTIYF. The CDR3 bases are TGTGCCAGCACCTGGACAGGGGGATCAGAGGGAAACACCATATATTTT.

The V call is TRBV6-5, the J call TRBJ1-5, with D uncertain. This CDR3 has 15 residues. CDR1 MNHEY and CDR2 SVGAGI come from the germline V gene. Trimming removed 0 bases at V and 2 bases at J, with 8 bases between. CDR3: CASSYSRRGNQPQHF. CDR3 sequence (DNA): TGTGCCAGCAGTTACTCGAGAAGGGGCAATCAGCCCCAGCATTTT.

To note about this clonotype: A read error may be the cause here, since a much bigger clone is one base away. J is TRBJ1-3 and V is TRBV14; D uncertain. Germline CDR1 reads SGHDN; CDR2 reads FVKESK. The CDR3 spans 14 residues. The chain's CDR3 is CASSQDAGLNTICF. In DNA form, the CDR3 reads TGTGCCAGCAGCCAAGATGCAGGTTTGAACACCATATGTTTT.

Ten or more counts support this clonotype. CDR3 residues: CAGLTPGLQPQHF. For the CDR3, the DNA is TGTGCCGGCCTAACCCCGGGACTCCAGCCCCAGCATTTT. The V and J genes are TRBV9 and TRBJ1-5, with D tentatively TRBD1 (5 bases). V was trimmed by 10 bases and J by 7 bases, leaving 18 bases between them. Germline V CDR1 and CDR2: SGDLS, YYNGEE. The length of the CDR3 is 13 residues.

Here the CDR3 reads CSATGYRNTEAFF. The CDR3 DNA is TGCAGTGCTACCGGTTATAGGAACACTGAAGCTTTCTTT. This chain joins TRBV20-1 and TRBJ1-1; the D is unclear. Germline lookup yields CDR1 DFQATT and CDR2 SNEGSKA (reference sequence). CDR3 size: 13 residues. With 4 bases removed from V and 1 base from J, the gap between germline ends came to 10 bases.

This clonotype was counted ten times or more. The chain employs TRBV19 and TRBJ1-5, with a weak D call TRBD1 (5 bases). V was cut by 6 bases and J by 6 bases, with 18 bases left in between. This CDR3 has 15 amino acids. The germline gives CDR1 LNHDA, CDR2 SQIVND (reference sequence). In DNA form, the CDR3 reads TGTGCCAGTAGGGGGGATATGTCGGGATCTCAGCCCCAGCATTTT. Protein sequence: CASRGDMSGSQPQHF.

The chain carries TRBV7-3 and TRBJ2-2; 7 nucleotides line up with TRBD1. The CDR3 sequence is 14 residues long. Germline trimming cut 5 bases from V and 8 bases from J; bases unmatched to any gene: 8. Germline CDR1 SGHTA, CDR2 FQGTGA. CDR3 bases: TGTGCCAGCAGCCCGACAGGGATCGGAGGGGAGCTGTTTTTT. Residues: CASSPTGIGGELFF. Variable domain in full (rest from reference TRBV7-3 and TRBJ2-2): GAGVSQTPSNKVTEKGKYVELRCDPISGHTALYWYRQSLGQGPEFLIYFQGTGAADDSGLPNDRFFAVRPEGSVSTLKIQRTERGDSAVYLCASSPTGIGGELFFGEGSRLTVL.

This clonotype appeared a single time. A far more abundant clone sits one base away, making this likely a read error. Without the conserved terminal phenylalanine or tryptophan, this CDR3 likely stems from a read error. The CDR3 DNA follows: TGTGCCAGCAGCCCGCGGACAGTTCAAGAGACCCAGTACCTC. It specifies CASSPRTVQETQYL. The J gene is TRBJ2-1, the V gene TRBV7-2, with D maybe TRBD1 (6 bases). The J call could be wrong; TRBJ2-5 is a better fit for the DNA end. Germline CDR1 reads SGHTA; CDR2 reads FQGNSA. This CDR3 spans 14 amino acids.

The table lists this clonotype with many counts. V and J are TRBV5-5 and TRBJ1-1; a possible D gene is TRBD1 (6 bases). There are 15 residues in the CDR3. The germline V gene has CDR1 SGHKS and CDR2 YYEKEE (reference sequence). V shed 0 bases and J shed 0 bases, with 9 bases lying between them. The CDR3 bases are TGTGCCAGCAGCTTGGACAGGGTAGTGAACACTGAAGCTTTCTTT. It specifies CASSLDRVVNTEAFF.

This clonotype has a count of ten or more. The chain employs TRBV12-5 and TRBJ2-7; D remains unclear. Per the germline V gene, CDR1 is LGHNT and CDR2 is FRNRAP. V lost 3 bases and J lost 6, with 3 bases in between. The CDR3 runs to 10 residues. CDR3 DNA sequence: TGTGCTAGTGGTTTCGGCGAGCAGTACTTC. Residues: CASGFGEQYF.

This clonotype was seen once. The CDR3 DNA follows: TGCGCCAGCAGCCAAACAGGGCGGACCTACAATGAGCAGTTCTTC. This sequence encodes CASSQTGRTYNEQFF. V and J are TRBV5-1 and TRBJ2-1; weak D call: TRBD1 (6 bases). Per the germline V gene, CDR1 is SGHRS and CDR2 is YFSETQ. This CDR3 spans 15 amino acids. Trimming pared 4 bases from V and 2 bases from J, leaving 13 bases between.

This clonotype appeared many times. V is TRBV20-1 and J is TRBJ1-3; no clear D. The CDR3 is 15 amino acids. Trimming pared 1 base from V and 4 bases from J, leaving 14 bases between. CDR1 is DFQATT and CDR2 is SNEGSKA in the germline V gene (reference sequence). CDR3 amino acids: CSARAQQVPGNTIYF. The CDR3 DNA sequence: TGCAGTGCTAGAGCACAGCAGGTCCCCGGAAACACCATATATTTT.

This clonotype has a count of ten or more. The chain carries TRBV27 and TRBJ2-1, with no clear D. The CDR3 has 16 residues. The germline gives CDR1 MNHEY, CDR2 SMNVEV (reference sequence). V was shortened by 0 bases and J by 4 bases, with 13 bases between the two germline ends. The CDR3 sequence: CASSLSSVLGYNEQFF. The CDR3 coding sequence is TGTGCCAGCAGTTTATCGTCCGTTCTCGGGTACAATGAGCAGTTCTTC.

This clonotype was found many times. J is TRBJ2-3 and V is TRBV12-3 or TRBV12-4; D ambiguous. CDR3 length: 15 amino acids. Trimming removed 2 bases at V and 1 base at J, with 10 bases between. CDR3 region: CASSLRAVGTDTQYF. In DNA form, the CDR3 reads TGTGCCAGCAGTTTACGGGCGGTCGGCACAGATACGCAGTATTTT.

At least ten counts were recorded for this clonotype. The chain uses TRBV7-2 and TRBJ2-3; tentative D call: TRBD2 (5 bases). This CDR3 has 13 amino acids. The V end lost 10 bases, the J end lost 1 base, and 12 bases lay between the germline ends. CDR1 and CDR2 (germline): SGHTA, FQGNSA. The CDR3 region is CATERRGTDTQYF. CDR3 DNA: TGTGCCACCGAACGGCGGGGCACAGATACGCAGTATTTT.

The sample holds a few counts of this clonotype. The chain joins TRBV25-1 to TRBJ1-6, with 7 bases aligning to TRBD1. CDR1 is MGHDK and CDR2 is SYGVNS in the germline V gene. Germline trimming cut 4 bases from V and 10 bases from J; bases unmatched to any gene: 10. The CDR3 is made up of 15 amino acids. In DNA, the CDR3 is TGTGCCAGCAGTGCCAAGACAGGGTTCGGCTCACCCCTCCACTTT. Residues: CASSAKTGFGSPLHF.

This clonotype was counted many times. The gene calls are TRBV18 and TRBJ2-5; 7 bases fit TRBD1. The length of the CDR3 is 13 residues. With V trimmed by 2 bases and J by 4 bases, 1 base remained unmatched. The germline V gene has CDR1 KGHSH and CDR2 LQKENI. CDR3 loop: CASSPDRAETQYF. DNA for the CDR3: TGTGCCAGCTCACCAGACAGGGCAGAGACCCAGTACTTC.

This clonotype has a count of ten or more. The V and J genes are TRBV29-1 and TRBJ1-2; a possible D gene is TRBD1 (6 bases). V gave up 6 bases and J gave up 7 bases, with 12 bases separating them. Germline-derived CDR1 and CDR2 are SQVTM and ANQGSEA. The CDR3 runs 11 residues. CDR3 amino acids: CSVTGSAGYTF. CDR3 DNA: TGCAGCGTCACAGGGTCGGCTGGCTACACCTTC.

The sample holds a few counts of this clonotype. V usage is TRBV27 and J usage is TRBJ2-1; 15 nucleotides line up with TRBD2. The CDR3 contains 16 residues. V gave up 2 bases and J gave up 12 bases; unmatched junction bases: 8. Germline V gene data show CDR1 as MNHEY and CDR2 as SMNVEV (reference sequence). The CDR3 is CASSLEGLAGGIGQFF. DNA of the CDR3: TGTGCCAGCAGTTTAGAAGGACTAGCGGGGGGGATCGGGCAGTTCTTC.

This clonotype was observed at least ten times. The rearrangement uses TRBV12-3 or TRBV12-4 and TRBJ2-7; a weak D match, TRBD1 (6 bases). Trimming cost V 6 bases and J 2 bases, with 14 bases left between them. CDR3 size: 14 residues. Written as DNA, the CDR3 is TGTGCCAGCAGGCAAAGGGGGAAAACCTACGAGCAGTACTTC. Its protein product is CASRQRGKTYEQYF.

This clonotype has ten or more counts. The chain uses TRBV20-1 and TRBJ1-4; D is undetermined. Germline V gene sequence: CDR1 DFQATT, CDR2 SNEGSKA (reference sequence). Trimming left V 5 bases short and J 8 bases short, with 15 bases between. The CDR3 runs to 13 residues. CDR3 DNA: TGCAGTGCTGATAACCGGGTTCAGGAAAAACTGTTTTTT. Protein: CSADNRVQEKLFF.

At least ten counts were recorded for this clonotype. The chain employs TRBV3-1 and TRBJ2-5; TRBD2 matches 9 bases. The germline gives CDR1 LGHDT, CDR2 YNNKEL (reference sequence). CDR3 length equals 14 residues. J gave up 5 bases and V 3 bases, and 4 bases lay outside the gene matches. The CDR3 nucleotides read TGTGCCAGCAGCCAGACTAGCGGCATTGAGACCCAGTACTTC. This gives the protein CASSQTSGIETQYF.

The count of this clonotype is one. The chain links TRBV20-1 to TRBJ2-7; D remains unclear. V lost 6 bases and J 7 bases, leaving 19 bases between the germline ends. The CDR3 runs 13 residues. In germline, CDR1 is DFQATT, CDR2 SNEGSKA (reference sequence). The CDR3 DNA follows: TGCAGTGCAAAGAGTCCTCCCTACTCAGAGCAGTACTTC. Translating it yields CSAKSPPYSEQYF.

The table lists this clonotype with many counts. The J gene is TRBJ2-6, the V gene TRBV12-3 or TRBV12-4, with D maybe TRBD1 (5 bases). The CDR3 sequence is 17 residues long. V was pared by 6 bases and J by 0 bases, with 15 bases between. The CDR3 DNA follows: TGTGCCAGCAGCGACAGCATGATGAGCTCTGGGGCCAACGTCCTGACTTTC. It is translated as CASSDSMMSSGANVLTF.